These 9 T cell receptor beta chains share one sample of origin, sequenced in a study of cytomegalovirus exposure and HLA in healthy donors. The PCR made use of 60 Vbeta and 13 Jbeta primers. Repertoires were generated with immunoSEQ multiplex PCR, while TCRdb's copy carries only in-frame clones and drops some. This sample has 90,000 to 120,000 clones, with approximately 74% found just once. Sequencing used PBMCs. The source is a woman aged 40 to 50 in good health and CMV-seropositive.

V and J are TRBV7-2 and TRBJ1-5, with 9 bases aligning to TRBD1. This CDR3 has 15 amino acids. CDR1 and CDR2 (germline): SGHTA, FQGNSA. Germline trimming cut 3 bases from V and 2 bases from J; bases unmatched to any gene: 2. The CDR3 loop is CASSLDRGGNQPQHF. The CDR3 nucleotides are TGTGCCAGCAGCTTGGACAGGGGAGGCAATCAGCCCCAGCATTTT.

The chain has TRBV5-4 and TRBJ2-6; D is perhaps TRBD1 (5 bases). CDR3 length equals 15 residues. V was pared by 2 bases and J by 1 base, with 7 bases between. Germline CDR1 reads SGHNT; CDR2 reads YYREEE (reference sequence). The CDR3 spells CASSFQGSGANVLTF. The CDR3 DNA follows: TGTGCCAGCAGCTTTCAGGGATCTGGGGCCAACGTCCTGACTTTC.

The genes are TRBV11-3 and TRBJ1-2; tentative D call: TRBD1 (5 bases). The CDR3 runs to 12 residues. V lost 4 bases and J lost 6, with 9 bases in between. The germline CDR1 and CDR2 sequences are SGHNT and YENEEA. The chain's CDR3 is CASSSGGHGYTF. Written as DNA, the CDR3 is TGTGCCAGCAGCTCGGGGGGTCATGGCTACACCTTC.

The chain uses TRBV6-5 and TRBJ2-6; no firm D call. The V and J ends lost 6 bases and 4 bases respectively, with 13 bases between them. Per germline, CDR1 MNHEY and CDR2 SVGAGI. The CDR3 has 15 amino acids. The CDR3 reads CASRSRRRGANVLTF. The DNA of the CDR3 is TGTGCCAGCAGATCCCGGCGGAGAGGGGCCAACGTCCTGACTTTC.

The chain links TRBV18 to TRBJ2-6; possibly TRBD2 for D (5 bases). The CDR3 totals 16 residues. Trimming removed 2 bases at V and 2 bases at J, with 10 bases between. Germline CDR1 KGHSH, CDR2 LQKENI. DNA of the CDR3: TGTGCCAGCTCACCATCGACCGGGGCTGGGGCCAACGTCCTGACTTTC. As protein: CASSPSTGAGANVLTF. The full variable domain, with the rest looked up from reference TRBV18 and TRBJ2-6, is NAGVMQNPRHLVRRRGQEARLRCSPMKGHSHVYWYRQLPEEGLKFMVYLQKENIIDESGMPKERFSAEFPKEGPSILRIQQVVRGDSAAYFCASSPSTGAGANVLTFGAGSRLTVL.

The chain employs TRBV4-3 and TRBJ1-6; no reliable D call. CDR3 size: 16 residues. CDR1 and CDR2 (germline): LGHNA, YSLEER. V was cut by 0 bases and J by 7 bases, with 13 bases left in between. This CDR3 is CASSQEPGSHNSPLHF. The CDR3 DNA reads as TGCGCCAGCAGCCAAGAACCGGGGTCTCACAATTCACCCCTCCACTTT.

This sequence joins TRBV19 and TRBJ2-2; D perhaps matches TRBD2 (6 bases). This CDR3 is built from 14 residues. Per the germline V gene, CDR1 is LNHDA and CDR2 is SQIVND (reference sequence). V gave up 10 bases and J gave up 0 bases, with 12 bases separating them. The CDR3 region is CATRTTPNTGELFF. For the CDR3, the DNA is TGTGCCACCCGGACTACTCCGAACACCGGGGAGCTGTTTTTT.

The chain joins TRBV2 to TRBJ1-1; a weak D match, TRBD1 (5 bases). CDR1 is SNHLY, CDR2 FYNNEI, per germline. The germline V and J ends were trimmed by 10 bases and 1 base, with 13 bases remaining between them. This CDR3 contains 13 residues. CDR3 sequence (DNA): TGTGCCATCGCCCCAGGGAAGAACACTGAAGCTTTCTTT. Protein product: CAIAPGKNTEAFF.

The J gene is TRBJ2-3, the V gene TRBV30; 9 nucleotides align to TRBD1. The CDR3 has 13 residues. The junction had 8 bases not matched to a gene; V was cut back by 2 bases and J by 11 bases. Per the germline V gene, CDR1 is GTSNPN and CDR2 is SVGIG (reference sequence). This chain's CDR3 is CAWSTQGTGMQYF. The CDR3 coding sequence is TGTGCCTGGAGTACACAGGGGACAGGGATGCAGTATTTT.